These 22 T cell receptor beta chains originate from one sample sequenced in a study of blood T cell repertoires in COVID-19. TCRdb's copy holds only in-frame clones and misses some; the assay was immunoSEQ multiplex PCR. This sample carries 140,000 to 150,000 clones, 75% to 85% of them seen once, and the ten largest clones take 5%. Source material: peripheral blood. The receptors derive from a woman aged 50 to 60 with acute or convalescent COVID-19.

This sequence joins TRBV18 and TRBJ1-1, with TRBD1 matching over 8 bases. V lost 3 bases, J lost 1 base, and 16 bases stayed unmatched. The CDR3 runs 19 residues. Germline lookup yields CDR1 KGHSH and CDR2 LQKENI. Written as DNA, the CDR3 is TGTGCCAGCTCACCTCCATCTAGACCTCCCGGGACAGGGAACACTGAAGCTTTCTTT. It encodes CASSPPSRPPGTGNTEAFF.

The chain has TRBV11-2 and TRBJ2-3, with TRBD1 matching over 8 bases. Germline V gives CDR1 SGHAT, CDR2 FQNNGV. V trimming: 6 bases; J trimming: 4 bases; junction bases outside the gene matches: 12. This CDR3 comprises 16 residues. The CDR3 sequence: CASRHSDRGASDTQYF. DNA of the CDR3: TGTGCCAGCAGACATTCCGACAGGGGAGCCTCAGATACGCAGTATTTT.

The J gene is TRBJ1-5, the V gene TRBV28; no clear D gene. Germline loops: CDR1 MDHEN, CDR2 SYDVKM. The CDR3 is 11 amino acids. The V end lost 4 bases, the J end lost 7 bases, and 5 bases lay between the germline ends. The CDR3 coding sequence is TGTGCCAGCAGTTCGTTCCAGCCCCAGCATTTT. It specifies CASSSFQPQHF.

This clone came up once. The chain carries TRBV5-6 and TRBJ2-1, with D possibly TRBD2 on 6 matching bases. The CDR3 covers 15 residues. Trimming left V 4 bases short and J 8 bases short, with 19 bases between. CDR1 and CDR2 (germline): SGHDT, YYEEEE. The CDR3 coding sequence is TGTGCCAGCAGCCCGCCGGGACCGGAGGGACATGAGCAGTTCTTC. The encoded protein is CASSPPGPEGHEQFF.

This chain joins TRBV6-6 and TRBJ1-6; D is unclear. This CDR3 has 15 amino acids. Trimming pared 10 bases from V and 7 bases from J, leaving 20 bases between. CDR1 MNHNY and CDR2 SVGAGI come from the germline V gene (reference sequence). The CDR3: CATSKHEAGNSPLHF. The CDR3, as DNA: TGTGCCACCTCGAAGCACGAGGCGGGAAATTCACCCCTCCACTTT.

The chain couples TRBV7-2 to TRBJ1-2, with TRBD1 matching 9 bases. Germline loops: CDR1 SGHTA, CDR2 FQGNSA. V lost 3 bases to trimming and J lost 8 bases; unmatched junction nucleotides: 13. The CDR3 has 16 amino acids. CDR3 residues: CASSFRGQGGLRGYTF. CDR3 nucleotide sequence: TGTGCCAGCAGCTTTAGGGGACAGGGTGGACTCCGGGGCTACACCTTC.

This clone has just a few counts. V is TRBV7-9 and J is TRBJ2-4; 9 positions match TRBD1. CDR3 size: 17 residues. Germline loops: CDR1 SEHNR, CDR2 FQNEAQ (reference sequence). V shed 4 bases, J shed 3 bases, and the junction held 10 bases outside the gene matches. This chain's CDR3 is CASSSGGTGPLKNIQYF. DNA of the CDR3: TGTGCCAGCAGCTCCGGTGGGACAGGGCCCCTCAAAAACATTCAGTACTTC.

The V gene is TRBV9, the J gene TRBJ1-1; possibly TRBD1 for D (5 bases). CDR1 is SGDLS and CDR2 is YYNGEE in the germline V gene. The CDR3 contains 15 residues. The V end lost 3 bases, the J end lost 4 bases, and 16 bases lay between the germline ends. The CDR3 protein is CASSGWGTGLTEAFF. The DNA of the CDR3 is TGTGCCAGCAGCGGGTGGGGCACGGGACTCACTGAAGCTTTCTTT. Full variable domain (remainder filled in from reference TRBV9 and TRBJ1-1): DSGVTQTPKHLITATGQRVTLRCSPRSGDLSVYWYQQSLDQGLQFLIQYYNGEERAKGNILERFSAQQFPDLHSELNLSSLELGDSALYFCASSGWGTGLTEAFFGQGTRLTVV.

The CDR3: CATERGGGLTEAFF. The CDR3 DNA sequence: TGTGCCACCGAGAGGGGGGGAGGACTCACTGAAGCTTTCTTT. V gene TRBV15 combines with J gene TRBJ1-1; possible D gene TRBD1, 6 bases. CDR3 length: 14 amino acids. The ends were cut back, 8 bases at V and 4 bases at J, with 17 bases in the middle. The germline V gene encodes CDR1 LNHNV and CDR2 YYDKDF (reference sequence).

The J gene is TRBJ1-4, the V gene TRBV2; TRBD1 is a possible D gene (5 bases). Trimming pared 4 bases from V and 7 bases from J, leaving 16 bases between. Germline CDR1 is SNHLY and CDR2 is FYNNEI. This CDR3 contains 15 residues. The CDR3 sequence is CASSARALGGEKLFF. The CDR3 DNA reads TGTGCCAGCAGTGCGAGGGCCCTCGGGGGTGAAAAACTGTTTTTT.

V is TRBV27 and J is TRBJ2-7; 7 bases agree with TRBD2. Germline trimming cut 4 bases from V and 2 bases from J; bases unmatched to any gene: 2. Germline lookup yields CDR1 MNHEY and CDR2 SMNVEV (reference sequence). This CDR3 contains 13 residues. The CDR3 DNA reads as TGTGCCAGCAGTTCGGGGGGACCCTACGAGCAGTACTTC. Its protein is CASSSGGPYEQYF.

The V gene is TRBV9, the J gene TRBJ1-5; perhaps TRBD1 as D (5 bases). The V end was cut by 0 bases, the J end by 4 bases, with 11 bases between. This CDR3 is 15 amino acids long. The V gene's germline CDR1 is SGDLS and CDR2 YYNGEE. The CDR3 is CASSVEGGGNQPQHF. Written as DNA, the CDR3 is TGTGCCAGCAGCGTAGAGGGTGGGGGGAATCAGCCCCAGCATTTT.

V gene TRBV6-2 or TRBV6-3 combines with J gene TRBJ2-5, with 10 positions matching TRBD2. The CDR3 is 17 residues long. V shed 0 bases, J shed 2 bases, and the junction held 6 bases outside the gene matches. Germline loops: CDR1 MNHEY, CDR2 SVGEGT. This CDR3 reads CASSYSSSGGWQETQYF. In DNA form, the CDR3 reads TGTGCCAGCAGTTACTCGAGTAGCGGGGGGTGGCAAGAGACCCAGTACTTC.

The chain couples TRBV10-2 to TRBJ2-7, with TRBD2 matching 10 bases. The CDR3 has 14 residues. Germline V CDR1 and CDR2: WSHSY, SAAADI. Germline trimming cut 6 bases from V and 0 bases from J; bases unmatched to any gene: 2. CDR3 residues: CASRLAGLSYEQYF. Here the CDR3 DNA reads TGCGCCAGCAGACTAGCGGGGCTCTCCTACGAGCAGTACTTC.

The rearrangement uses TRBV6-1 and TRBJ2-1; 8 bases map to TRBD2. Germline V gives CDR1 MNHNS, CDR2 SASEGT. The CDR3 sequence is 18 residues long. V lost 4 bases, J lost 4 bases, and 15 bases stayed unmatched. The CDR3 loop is CASSGRLGGGLGYNEQFF. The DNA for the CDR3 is TGTGCCAGCAGTGGACGACTAGGCGGGGGGCTAGGGTACAATGAGCAGTTCTTC.

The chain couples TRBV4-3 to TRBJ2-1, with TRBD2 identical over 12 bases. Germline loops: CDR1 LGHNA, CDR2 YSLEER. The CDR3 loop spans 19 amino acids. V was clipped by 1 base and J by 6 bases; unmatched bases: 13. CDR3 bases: TGCGCCAGCAGCCAAGCAACCCACTGGACTAGCGGGGCCATCAATGAGCAGTTCTTC. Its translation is CASSQATHWTSGAINEQFF.

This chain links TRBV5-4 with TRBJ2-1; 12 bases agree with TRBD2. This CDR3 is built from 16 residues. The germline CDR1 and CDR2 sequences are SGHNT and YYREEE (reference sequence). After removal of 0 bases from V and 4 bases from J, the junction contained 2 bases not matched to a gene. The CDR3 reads CASSLDLAGGYNEQFF. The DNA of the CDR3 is TGTGCCAGCAGCTTGGACCTAGCGGGGGGGTACAATGAGCAGTTCTTC.

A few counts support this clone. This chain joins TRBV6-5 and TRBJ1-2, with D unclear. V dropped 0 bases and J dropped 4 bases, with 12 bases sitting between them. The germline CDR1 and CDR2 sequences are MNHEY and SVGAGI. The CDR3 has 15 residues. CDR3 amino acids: CASSYSSKGAYGYTF. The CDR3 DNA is TGTGCCAGCAGTTACTCGAGTAAAGGAGCCTATGGCTACACCTTC.

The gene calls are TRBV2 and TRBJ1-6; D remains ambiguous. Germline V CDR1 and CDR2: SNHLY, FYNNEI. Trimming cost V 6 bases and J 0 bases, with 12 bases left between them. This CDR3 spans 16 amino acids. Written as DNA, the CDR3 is TGTGCCAGCAGGCCCACAGAAGCCTCCTATAATTCACCCCTCCACTTT. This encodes CASRPTEASYNSPLHF.

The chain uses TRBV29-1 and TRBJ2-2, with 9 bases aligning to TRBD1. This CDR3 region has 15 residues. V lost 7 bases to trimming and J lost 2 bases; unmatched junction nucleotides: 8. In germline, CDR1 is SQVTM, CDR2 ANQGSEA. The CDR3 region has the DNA TGCAGCGGGGGGATGACAGGGGGTAACACCGGGGAGCTGTTTTTT. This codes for CSGGMTGGNTGELFF.

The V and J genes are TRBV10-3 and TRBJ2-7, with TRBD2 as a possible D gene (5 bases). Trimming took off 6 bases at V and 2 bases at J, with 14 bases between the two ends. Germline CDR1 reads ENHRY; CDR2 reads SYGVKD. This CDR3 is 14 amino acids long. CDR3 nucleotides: TGTGCCATCAGGCACGCGAGGGAGACCTACGAGCAGTACTTC. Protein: CAIRHARETYEQYF.

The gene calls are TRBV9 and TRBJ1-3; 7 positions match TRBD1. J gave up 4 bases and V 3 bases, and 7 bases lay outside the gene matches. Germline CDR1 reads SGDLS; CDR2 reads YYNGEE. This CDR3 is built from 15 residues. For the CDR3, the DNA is TGTGCCAGCAGCGCAGAGGGGGCAAGGGGAAACACCATATATTTT. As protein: CASSAEGARGNTIYF.